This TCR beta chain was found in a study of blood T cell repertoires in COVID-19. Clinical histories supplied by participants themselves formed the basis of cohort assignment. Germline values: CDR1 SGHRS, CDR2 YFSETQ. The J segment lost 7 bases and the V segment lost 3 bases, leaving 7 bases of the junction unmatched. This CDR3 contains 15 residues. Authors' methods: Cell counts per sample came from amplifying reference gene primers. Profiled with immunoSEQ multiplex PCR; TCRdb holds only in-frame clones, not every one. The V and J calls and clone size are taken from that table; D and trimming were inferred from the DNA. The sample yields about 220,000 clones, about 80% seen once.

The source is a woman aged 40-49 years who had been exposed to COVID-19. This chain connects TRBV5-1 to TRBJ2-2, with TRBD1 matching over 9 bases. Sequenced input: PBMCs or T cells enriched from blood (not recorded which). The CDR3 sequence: CASSYGTGYGGELFF. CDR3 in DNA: TGCGCCAGCAGCTACGGGACAGGGTACGGCGGGGAGCTGTTTTTT.